The following is a T cell receptor beta chain sequence with its context. Its antigen is as yet unknown. The data were produced by immunoSEQ multiplex PCR, yet TCRdb's version contains in-frame clones alone and is incomplete. The repertoire holds around 2.1 million clones, with 90% to 95% as singletons. This sample was taken from a study of shared clonotypes between healthy human individuals. Naive CD8 cells lacked CD45RO, underwent positive selection for CCR7 and left out terminally differentiated effector memory CD45RA+ cells. The CDR3 loop spans 16 amino acids. Trimming took 6 bases from V and 0 from J; bases not matched to a gene: 8. Germline assignment: CDR1 MNHEY and CDR2 SMNVEV (reference sequence). General study findings and limits: Clonotype sharing across several donors was observed for around 4.8% of naive CD4 clonotypes. All-four-donor shared clonotypes had higher generation probabilities than non-shared clonotypes did.

The rearrangement joins TRBV27 to TRBJ2-1; TRBD1 agrees at 7 bases. The sequencing input was naive CD8+ T cells from PBMCs. This receptor was obtained from a man aged 18 to 30 in good health. Some clones in this sample may be carry-over from other donors' samples. CDR3 bases: TGTGCCAGCAGATACGGACAGGCTAGCTCCTACAATGAGCAGTTCTTC. This sequence encodes CASRYGQASSYNEQFF.